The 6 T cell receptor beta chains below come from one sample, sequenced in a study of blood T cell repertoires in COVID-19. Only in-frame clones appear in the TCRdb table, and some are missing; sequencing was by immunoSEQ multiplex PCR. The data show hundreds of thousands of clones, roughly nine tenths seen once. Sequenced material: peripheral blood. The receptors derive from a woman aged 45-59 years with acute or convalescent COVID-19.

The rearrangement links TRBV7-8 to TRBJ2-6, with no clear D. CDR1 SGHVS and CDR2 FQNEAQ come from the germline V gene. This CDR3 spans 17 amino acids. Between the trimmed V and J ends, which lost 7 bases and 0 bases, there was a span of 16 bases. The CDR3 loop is CASTLSSKNSGANVLTF. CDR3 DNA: TGTGCCAGCACCCTGAGCTCTAAAAACTCTGGGGCCAACGTCCTGACTTTC.

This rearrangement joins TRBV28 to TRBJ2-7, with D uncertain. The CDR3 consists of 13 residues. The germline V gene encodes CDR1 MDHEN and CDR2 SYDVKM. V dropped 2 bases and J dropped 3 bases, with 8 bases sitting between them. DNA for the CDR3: TGTGCCAGCAGTTTAAGGAACTACTACGAGCAGTACTTC. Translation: CASSLRNYYEQYF.

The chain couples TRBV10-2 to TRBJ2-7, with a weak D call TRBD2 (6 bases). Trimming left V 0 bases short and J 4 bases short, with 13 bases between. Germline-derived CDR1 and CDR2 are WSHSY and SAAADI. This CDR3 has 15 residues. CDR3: CASSESWTGVYEQYF. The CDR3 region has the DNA TGCGCCAGCAGTGAGTCGTGGACGGGGGTTTACGAGCAGTACTTC.

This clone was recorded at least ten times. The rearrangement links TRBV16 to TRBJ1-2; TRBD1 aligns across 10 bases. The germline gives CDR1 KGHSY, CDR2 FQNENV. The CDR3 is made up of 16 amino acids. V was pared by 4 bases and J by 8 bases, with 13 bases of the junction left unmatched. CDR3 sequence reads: CASSLPDRGFVRGYTF. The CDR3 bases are TGTGCCAGCAGCCTACCGGACAGGGGGTTCGTACGGGGCTACACCTTC.

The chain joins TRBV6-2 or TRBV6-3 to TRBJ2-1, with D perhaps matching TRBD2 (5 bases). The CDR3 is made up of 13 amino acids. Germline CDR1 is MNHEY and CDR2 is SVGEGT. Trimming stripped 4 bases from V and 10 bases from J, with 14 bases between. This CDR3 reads CASSSNDGEEQFF. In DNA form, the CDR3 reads TGTGCCAGCAGTTCCAATGACGGGGAGGAGCAGTTCTTC.

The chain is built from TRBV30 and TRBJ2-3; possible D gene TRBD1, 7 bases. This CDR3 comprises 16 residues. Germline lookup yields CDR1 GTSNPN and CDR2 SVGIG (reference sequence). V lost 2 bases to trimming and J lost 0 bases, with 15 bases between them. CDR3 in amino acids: CAWSPPTGRSTDTQYF. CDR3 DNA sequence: TGTGCCTGGAGTCCCCCGACAGGGAGGAGCACAGATACGCAGTATTTT. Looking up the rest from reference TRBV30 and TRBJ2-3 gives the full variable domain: SQTIHQWPATLVQPVGSPLSLECTVEGTSNPNLYWYRQAAGRGLQLLFYSVGIGQISSEVPQNLSASRPQDRQFILSSKKLLLSDSGFYLCAWSPPTGRSTDTQYFGPGTRLTVL.